The rows below give T cell receptor beta chains drawn from one sample of a study of T cell responses to AZD1222 COVID-19 vaccine. Assay: immunoSEQ multiplex PCR; the TCRdb copy retains only in-frame clones and omits some. The table has 95,000 or so clones, about 90% seen once. The source material was peripheral blood, sampled on day 0 of MenACWY control vaccination. These receptors all come from an adult in good health. Each CDR3 is given with its conserved first and last residue. A D gene is named only where the DNA matches it firmly. Part of the rows lack a size; the others show once, few, many or a class for expanded clones.

length: 16
D: TRBD1
V: TRBV28
J: TRBJ2-7
size: NA
DNA: TGTGCCAGCATTTCATCTGCCTGGGACAGGGCCTACGAGCAGTACTTC
CDR3: CASISSAWDRAYEQYF

length: 19
D: NA
V: TRBV21-1
J: TRBJ1-1
size: NA
DNA: TGTGCCAGCAGCAAAGCGCTTCGGGACCCGGACAAAAAAAACACTGAAGCTTTCTTT
CDR3: CASSKALRDPDKKNTEAFF

length: 16
D: TRBD2
V: TRBV29-1
J: TRBJ2-4
size: once
DNA: TGCAGCGTTGGGGTCTTGGCTAGCGGGGGGCAAAACATTCAGTACTTC
CDR3: CSVGVLASGGQNIQYF

length: 15
D: TRBD2
V: TRBV4-3
J: TRBJ2-7
size: NA
DNA: TGCGCCAGCAGCCCACGACTAGCGGGGGCTCTCGAGCAGTACTTC
CDR3: CASSPRLAGALEQYF

length: 14
D: NA
V: TRBV4-2
J: TRBJ1-5
size: once
DNA: TGTGCCAGCAGCCAAGTGAGTTACGGTCAGCCCCAGCATTTT
CDR3: CASSQVSYGQPQHF

length: 15
D: TRBD1
V: TRBV6-1
J: TRBJ2-2
size: few
DNA: TGTGCCAGCAGTGAAGTGGGGACAGGGCCCGGGGAGCTGTTTTTT
CDR3: CASSEVGTGPGELFF

length: 16
D: TRBD1
V: TRBV7-3
J: TRBJ2-2
size: NA
DNA: TGTGCCAGCAGCTTGGACAGGGTCGAGTCTACCGGGGAGCTGTTTTTT
CDR3: CASSLDRVESTGELFF

length: 12
D: NA
V: TRBV19
J: TRBJ1-5
size: NA
DNA: TGTGCCAGTAGTATGGTCAATCAGCCCCAGCATTTT
CDR3: CASSMVNQPQHF

length: 15
D: NA
V: TRBV19
J: TRBJ2-2
size: NA
DNA: TGTGCCAGTAGGGTAGAGGGAAAATACGCCGGGGAGCTGTTTTTT
CDR3: CASRVEGKYAGELFF

length: 15
D: TRBD2
V: TRBV4-3
J: TRBJ2-1
size: NA
DNA: TGCGCCAGCAGCACCTTAGCGGGGGGCCGCAATGAGCAGTTCTTC
CDR3: CASSTLAGGRNEQFF

length: 15
D: NA
V: TRBV5-1
J: TRBJ1-4
size: NA
DNA: TGCGCCAGCAGCCGGACGGCTGCAACTAATGAAAAACTGTTTTTT
CDR3: CASSRTAATNEKLFF

length: 13
D: NA
V: TRBV19
J: TRBJ1-1
size: NA
DNA: TGTGCCAGTAGTACAGGAGACTACACTGAAGCTTTCTTT
CDR3: CASSTGDYTEAFF

length: 13
D: NA
V: TRBV9
J: TRBJ1-4
size: NA
DNA: TGTGCCAGCAGCGTCGGGGTCAATGAAAAACTGTTTTTT
CDR3: CASSVGVNEKLFF

length: 12
D: NA
V: TRBV13
J: TRBJ1-2
size: NA
DNA: TGTGCCAGCAGCTTAGTCAACTATGGCTACACCTTC
CDR3: CASSLVNYGYTF

length: 16
D: TRBD2
V: TRBV18
J: TRBJ2-7
size: NA
DNA: TGTGCCAGCTCACTAACGGACGGGAGGGGGGCCTACGAGCAGTACTTC
CDR3: CASSLTDGRGAYEQYF

length: 18
D: NA
V: TRBV19
J: TRBJ2-7
size: NA
DNA: TGTGCCAGTAGTATAGGTCCGCTCCAGGACCTTTGGACCTACGAGCAGTACTTC
CDR3: CASSIGPLQDLWTYEQYF

length: 15
D: NA
V: TRBV5-1
J: TRBJ1-4
size: NA
DNA: TGCGCCAGCAGCTTGGAGAGAGCAACTAATGAAAAACTGTTTTTT
CDR3: CASSLERATNEKLFF

length: 15
D: NA
V: TRBV18
J: TRBJ2-5
size: NA
DNA: TGTGCCAGCTCACAACAGATAGGGGGCCAAGAGACCCAGTACTTC
CDR3: CASSQQIGGQETQYF

length: 13
D: NA
V: TRBV27
J: TRBJ2-1
size: NA
DNA: TGTGCCAGCAGTTTAAACACCCGTAATGAGCAGTTCTTC
CDR3: CASSLNTRNEQFF

length: 16
D: NA
V: TRBV7-3
J: TRBJ1-1
size: NA
DNA: TGTGCCAGCAGCACCGGGGGGGCTTCCCGGGGCACTGAAGCTTTCTTT
CDR3: CASSTGGASRGTEAFF

length: 16
D: NA
V: TRBV9
J: TRBJ1-4
size: NA
DNA: TGTGCCAGCAGCCCCCACAAACTGGGAGACTGTGAAAAACTGTTTTTT
CDR3: CASSPHKLGDCEKLFF

length: 15
D: NA
V: TRBV4-1
J: TRBJ2-5
size: NA
DNA: TGCGCCAGCAGCCAAGAGAGGGGACTGGGAGAGACCCAGTACTTC
CDR3: CASSQERGLGETQYF

length: 15
D: NA
V: TRBV9
J: TRBJ2-1
size: NA
DNA: TGTGCCAGCAGCAGATGGGGGTCGGGGACCGGTGAGCAGTTCTTC
CDR3: CASSRWGSGTGEQFF

length: 21
D: NA
V: TRBV6-2/TRBV6-3
J: TRBJ2-5
size: once
DNA: TGTGCCAGCAGTCGCCCCCCTCCCGGGACCACTTTTTGGGGAGATAGAGAGACCCAGTACTTC
CDR3: CASSRPPPGTTFWGDRETQYF

length: 16
D: NA
V: TRBV10-2
J: TRBJ2-3
size: NA
DNA: TGCGCCAGCACCACAGGTAGTGAGAATTGGGCAGATACGCAGTATTTT
CDR3: CASTTGSENWADTQYF

length: 16
D: NA
V: TRBV19
J: TRBJ2-7
size: NA
DNA: TGTGCCAGTAGTTCCCCGGGGAGCACCGTGGGCTACGAGCAGTACTTC
CDR3: CASSSPGSTVGYEQYF

length: 14
D: TRBD1
V: TRBV10-3
J: TRBJ1-4
size: NA
DNA: TGTGCCATCGGGAGGGACAGCTCTAATGAAAAACTGTTTTTT
CDR3: CAIGRDSSNEKLFF

length: 15
D: NA
V: TRBV15
J: TRBJ2-1
size: NA
DNA: TGTGCCACCAGCAGAGCGGGGGCGGGCTACAATGAGCAGTTCTTC
CDR3: CATSRAGAGYNEQFF

length: 15
D: NA
V: TRBV6-2/TRBV6-3
J: TRBJ1-5
size: NA
DNA: TGTGCCAGCAGTCCCCGGGCCAGGGGTAATCAGCCCCAGCATTTT
CDR3: CASSPRARGNQPQHF

length: 14
D: NA
V: TRBV7-8
J: TRBJ1-1
size: NA
DNA: TGTGCCAGCAGCAAGGACCCTGGCGGCACTGAAGCTTTCTTT
CDR3: CASSKDPGGTEAFF

length: 14
D: NA
V: TRBV6-5
J: TRBJ1-2
size: few
DNA: TGTGCCAGCAGTTACTCAGGTCGTGCAGGCCCTTTCACCTTC
CDR3: CASSYSGRAGPFTF

length: 15
D: NA
V: TRBV15
J: TRBJ1-5
size: NA
DNA: TGTGCCACCAGCAGAGACGAACAGGGATATCAGCCCCAGCATTTT
CDR3: CATSRDEQGYQPQHF

length: 19
D: NA
V: TRBV27
J: TRBJ2-2
size: NA
DNA: TGTGCCAGCAGTTCATTCACCCTGGTCGACAGGTCGAACACCGGGGAGCTGTTTTTT
CDR3: CASSSFTLVDRSNTGELFF